This T cell receptor (beta chain) was documented in a study of T-cell reconstitution after alpha-beta-depleted transplantation in children. Overall study results and limits: After one year, T-cell counts and TCRbeta diversity mostly came from new T cells.

Using unique molecular identifiers, the investigators prepared the TCRbeta library. Each CDR3 protein gets one entry after TCRdb re-called the PCR reads with MiXCR. Of about 980,000 distinct CDR3 sequences listed, around 30% were seen once; the top ten hold more than 25%. Comment on this clonotype: Antigen specificity is unknown.

The trim removed 4 bases at V and 4 bases at J, leaving 5 bases unmatched. The CDR3 runs 15 residues. The germline V gene encodes CDR1 LGHDT and CDR2 YNNKEL (reference sequence). V usage is TRBV3-1 and J usage is TRBJ2-5; 11 bases line up with TRBD2. The receptor comes from a boy less than two years old who had a stem cell transplant for SCID, so the T cells may come from the graft donor. Material: PBMCs, mostly from graft donor cells, obtained 360 days after TCRalphabeta/CD19-depleted stem cell transplant. CDR3 amino acids: CASSRLAGYGETQYF. CDR3 DNA: TGTGCCAGCAGCCGACTAGCGGGGTATGGAGAGACCCAGTACTTC.